Listed below are T cell receptor beta chains from one sample, sequenced in a study of blood T cells in healthy people across ages. TCRdb fed the 5' RACE reads into MiXCR, producing one record per CDR3 protein. The sample yields approximately 690,000 distinct CDR3 sequences, roughly 58% seen once. The sequencing sample was made of blood. All receptors come from a man aged 55 to 69 in good health. Both conserved end residues are part of each CDR3. Each record gives: CDR3 DNA, CDR3 protein, clone size, J gene, D gene, V gene. A D gene is named only where the DNA matches it firmly. Clone size is shown for a subset of rows, as once, few, many or a class of expanded clone.

DNA: TGCGCCAGCAGCTTGGGGGGGACAGGAGGCTCCTACGAGCAGTACTTC
CDR3: CASSLGGTGGSYEQYF
size: few
J: TRBJ2-7
D: TRBD1
V: TRBV5-1

DNA: TGCAGTGCTAGACAGGGTCTCAACGAGCAGTTCTTC
CDR3: CSARQGLNEQFF
size: NA
J: TRBJ2-1
D: NA
V: TRBV20-1

DNA: TGTGCCAGCAGCTCGGCCGGACAGGGCATCTCCTACGAGCAGTACTTC
CDR3: CASSSAGQGISYEQYF
size: NA
J: TRBJ2-7
D: TRBD1
V: TRBV7-8

DNA: TGTGCCAGCAGCCAAGATCGAGGTATCTACGAGCAGTACTTC
CDR3: CASSQDRGIYEQYF
size: once
J: TRBJ2-7
D: NA
V: TRBV3-1

DNA: TGTGCCAGCGCCGACCCCGGCAGAGCTCAAGAGACCCAGTACTTC
CDR3: CASADPGRAQETQYF
size: NA
J: TRBJ2-5
D: NA
V: TRBV6-1

DNA: TGTGCCACCGGGGACAGGGTTGGCACAGGGGCCAACGTCCTGACTTTC
CDR3: CATGDRVGTGANVLTF
size: many
J: TRBJ2-6
D: TRBD1
V: TRBV6-1

DNA: TGTGCCAGCAGCTTCTCCCTAGCGAAGGAGACCCAGTACTTC
CDR3: CASSFSLAKETQYF
size: NA
J: TRBJ2-5
D: NA
V: TRBV11-2

DNA: TGCGCCAGCAGCCCGCTACCACGGGGCACAGATACGCAGTATTTT
CDR3: CASSPLPRGTDTQYF
size: NA
J: TRBJ2-3
D: NA
V: TRBV7-9

DNA: TGTGCCATCAGCTCCGGGACAGGGGAGGGAACCTACAATGAGCAGTTCTTC
CDR3: CAISSGTGEGTYNEQFF
size: few
J: TRBJ2-1
D: TRBD1
V: TRBV10-3

DNA: TGCAGTGCTCAGAGACAGGGACCCCTCTATGGCTACACCTTC
CDR3: CSAQRQGPLYGYTF
size: NA
J: TRBJ1-2
D: TRBD1
V: TRBV20-1

DNA: TGTGCCAGCAGCCCGACACCTTTCTCAGATACGCAGTATTTT
CDR3: CASSPTPFSDTQYF
size: NA
J: TRBJ2-3
D: NA
V: TRBV7-2

DNA: TGCGCCAGCAGCCCGTCTGTGGCGGAGCAGTTCTTC
CDR3: CASSPSVAEQFF
size: NA
J: TRBJ2-1
D: NA
V: TRBV5-1

DNA: TGTGCCAGCAGTAGAGGGGATGGGGCCAACGTCCTGACTTTC
CDR3: CASSRGDGANVLTF
size: few
J: TRBJ2-6
D: NA
V: TRBV27

DNA: TGTGCCAGCAGCCGCCCAGGAGTGGGGGACAATGAGCAGTTCTTC
CDR3: CASSRPGVGDNEQFF
size: few
J: TRBJ2-1
D: NA
V: TRBV4-2

DNA: TGCGCCAGCAGCTGGGAGTATCGGGGGCACCTGTTTTTT
CDR3: CASSWEYRGHLFF
size: NA
J: TRBJ1-4
D: NA
V: TRBV5-1

DNA: TGTGCCAGCAGATGGAACAGGGTCTCGGAAGCTTTCTTT
CDR3: CASRWNRVSEAFF
size: NA
J: TRBJ1-1
D: NA
V: TRBV27

DNA: TGCAGTGCTTTCGGATCGGGCACTGAAGCTTTCTTT
CDR3: CSAFGSGTEAFF
size: NA
J: TRBJ1-1
D: NA
V: TRBV20-1

DNA: TGTGCCAGCAGCCTTAACAGGGCAGCCGGCTGCACCTTC
CDR3: CASSLNRAAGCTF
size: NA
J: TRBJ1-2
D: NA
V: TRBV6-5

DNA: TGCGCCAGCAGCGAGCGACAGGGTAGCACCGGGGAGCTGTTTTTT
CDR3: CASSERQGSTGELFF
size: NA
J: TRBJ2-2
D: TRBD1
V: TRBV5-1

DNA: TGTGCCAGCAGTGAAGCTTTATGGGCAGTACAAGAGACCCAGTACTTC
CDR3: CASSEALWAVQETQYF
size: NA
J: TRBJ2-5
D: NA
V: TRBV6-1

DNA: TGTGCCAGCAGTCCGGCGAGGGGAGATGAGCAGTTCTTC
CDR3: CASSPARGDEQFF
size: NA
J: TRBJ2-1
D: NA
V: TRBV12-3/TRBV12-4

DNA: TGTGCCAGCAGCTTCAAGGGGGCGAAGACCCAGTACTTC
CDR3: CASSFKGAKTQYF
size: many
J: TRBJ2-5
D: TRBD1
V: TRBV7-2

DNA: TGCGCCAGCAGCTTGCGGAGAGACAGAGTATCCTACGAGCAGTACTTC
CDR3: CASSLRRDRVSYEQYF
size: NA
J: TRBJ2-7
D: NA
V: TRBV5-1

DNA: TGTGCCATCAGTGACCCCCGGGGAGACAGGGCTAATTCACCCCTCCACTTT
CDR3: CAISDPRGDRANSPLHF
size: once
J: TRBJ1-6
D: TRBD1
V: TRBV10-3

DNA: TGTGCCACCGGGACAGGGGCCTATGAGCAGTTCTTC
CDR3: CATGTGAYEQFF
size: few
J: TRBJ2-1
D: TRBD1
V: TRBV10-3

DNA: TGCGCCAGCAGCTTGGGTCAAGGACAGGTGAACTATGGCTACACCTTC
CDR3: CASSLGQGQVNYGYTF
size: NA
J: TRBJ1-2
D: TRBD1
V: TRBV5-1

DNA: TGTGCCAGCAGTGACAGTCCCTACGAGCAGTACTTC
CDR3: CASSDSPYEQYF
size: few
J: TRBJ2-7
D: NA
V: TRBV6-1

DNA: TGCAGCGTTGACCCTCTCAGGGAGACCCAGTACTTC
CDR3: CSVDPLRETQYF
size: few
J: TRBJ2-5
D: NA
V: TRBV29-1

DNA: TGCGCCAGCAGCCGGGGACTAGCGGGGAGCACAGATACGCAGTATTTT
CDR3: CASSRGLAGSTDTQYF
size: NA
J: TRBJ2-3
D: TRBD2
V: TRBV5-1

DNA: TGTGCCAGCAGCCATCCAACTAGCGGGGGGGCCAGCGGGGAGCTGTTTTTT
CDR3: CASSHPTSGGASGELFF
size: NA
J: TRBJ2-2
D: TRBD2
V: TRBV4-2

DNA: TGTGCCAGCAGCCTCGGGGGGACTAGCGGTACAAATGAGCGGTTCTTC
CDR3: CASSLGGTSGTNERFF
size: NA
J: TRBJ2-1
D: TRBD2
V: TRBV14

DNA: TGTGCCAGCAGCCCCGAAGCAGTGAGCGGGGGGGCCCTTGAGACCCAGTACTTC
CDR3: CASSPEAVSGGALETQYF
size: NA
J: TRBJ2-5
D: TRBD2
V: TRBV9

DNA: TGTGCCAGCAGCCCGACACGATTGAAAGCTCTGAACACTGAAGCTTTCTTT
CDR3: CASSPTRLKALNTEAFF
size: NA
J: TRBJ1-1
D: NA
V: TRBV7-9

DNA: TGTGCCACCTCCTGGGGGGCTCGGTCGCATACGCAGTATTTT
CDR3: CATSWGARSHTQYF
size: NA
J: TRBJ2-3
D: NA
V: TRBV6-6

DNA: TGCGCCAGCAGCGACTCGACAGGGAACTCACCCCTCCACTTT
CDR3: CASSDSTGNSPLHF
size: NA
J: TRBJ1-6
D: TRBD1
V: TRBV5-1

DNA: TGTGCCAGCAGCTTATCCGGACGGGGGGGCAGTGAGCAGTACTTC
CDR3: CASSLSGRGGSEQYF
size: few
J: TRBJ2-7
D: TRBD2
V: TRBV7-9

DNA: TGTGCCAGCGGGCGGGACAGGGATACGGAGACCCAGTACTTC
CDR3: CASGRDRDTETQYF
size: NA
J: TRBJ2-5
D: TRBD1
V: TRBV2

DNA: TGCGCCAGCAGCTTGAAGCTAGCGGGACAAGAGACCCAGTACTTC
CDR3: CASSLKLAGQETQYF
size: NA
J: TRBJ2-5
D: TRBD2
V: TRBV5-1

DNA: TGTGCCAGCAGCTTAGCAGGGGGACCCCTCCACTTT
CDR3: CASSLAGGPLHF
size: NA
J: TRBJ1-6
D: NA
V: TRBV7-9

DNA: TGCGCCAGCAGCATACTTCAGGGAATCACGCAGACCCAGTACTTC
CDR3: CASSILQGITQTQYF
size: NA
J: TRBJ2-5
D: NA
V: TRBV5-1

DNA: TGTGCCAGCAGTTTTGGTTTGGCTAGCGGGGGTTCGGGGGAGACCCAGTACTTC
CDR3: CASSFGLASGGSGETQYF
size: NA
J: TRBJ2-5
D: TRBD2
V: TRBV12-3/TRBV12-4

DNA: TGTGCCAGCTCACCACCGGAAGACAATGAGCAGTTCTTC
CDR3: CASSPPEDNEQFF
size: NA
J: TRBJ2-1
D: NA
V: TRBV18

DNA: TGTGCCAGCAGCCCTCACGGACAGTCGAACACTGAAGCTTTCTTT
CDR3: CASSPHGQSNTEAFF
size: many
J: TRBJ1-1
D: NA
V: TRBV14

DNA: TGCAGTGCTCTGGGGTCCTGGCGGGGGGCCCCCTACGAGCAGTACTTC
CDR3: CSALGSWRGAPYEQYF
size: few
J: TRBJ2-7
D: TRBD2
V: TRBV20-1

DNA: TGCAGCGTTGTAGGTGGGACAGGGGGCGATGACACTGAAGCTTTCTTT
CDR3: CSVVGGTGGDDTEAFF
size: many
J: TRBJ1-1
D: TRBD1
V: TRBV29-1

DNA: TGTGCCAGCAGCCAAGATTGGAAAGGACGGGGGACCCAGTACTTC
CDR3: CASSQDWKGRGTQYF
size: NA
J: TRBJ2-5
D: NA
V: TRBV14

DNA: TGCAGTGCTAGAGATCAAGGTGGGACAGGGGGATCACCCCTCCACTTT
CDR3: CSARDQGGTGGSPLHF
size: few
J: TRBJ1-6
D: TRBD1
V: TRBV20-1

DNA: TGTGCCAGCAGTTACTTCTGGGGGGAGACCCAGTACTTC
CDR3: CASSYFWGETQYF
size: once
J: TRBJ2-5
D: NA
V: TRBV6-2/TRBV6-3

DNA: TGTGCCAGCAGTTTACGGGGGGCGGGGGACTTCTCCTACGAGCAGTACTTC
CDR3: CASSLRGAGDFSYEQYF
size: NA
J: TRBJ2-7
D: NA
V: TRBV12-3/TRBV12-4

DNA: TGCAGCGGGCAGCACCAGGGGTCTGACTATGGCTACACCTTC
CDR3: CSGQHQGSDYGYTF
size: few
J: TRBJ1-2
D: NA
V: TRBV29-1

DNA: TGTGCCAGCAGCCTCGGGGGGACCCGGCCCAATCAGCCCCAGCATTTT
CDR3: CASSLGGTRPNQPQHF
size: many
J: TRBJ1-5
D: NA
V: TRBV28

DNA: TGCAGTGCTTACCTTCGACTAGCGGGGGAAGAGACCCAGTACTTC
CDR3: CSAYLRLAGEETQYF
size: few
J: TRBJ2-5
D: TRBD2
V: TRBV20-1

DNA: TGTGCCACCAGTGCCCAAACCGGGACTAGCGTTCGATACAATGAGCAGTTCTTC
CDR3: CATSAQTGTSVRYNEQFF
size: NA
J: TRBJ2-1
D: TRBD2
V: TRBV24-1

DNA: TGCGCTAGCAGCCAGCACGGAGGAGGGGGGCTGAGGTACGAGCAGTACTTC
CDR3: CASSQHGGGGLRYEQYF
size: NA
J: TRBJ2-7
D: NA
V: TRBV4-1

DNA: TGTGCCAGCAGCCAAAGCGAGCATACGCAGTATTTT
CDR3: CASSQSEHTQYF
size: few
J: TRBJ2-3
D: NA
V: TRBV3-1

DNA: TGTGCCAGCAGCTCGCCCTCAGGAAATATAGCCAAAAACATTCAGTACTTC
CDR3: CASSSPSGNIAKNIQYF
size: NA
J: TRBJ2-4
D: NA
V: TRBV7-2

DNA: TGCGCCAGCAGCGATACGGGACGGATTAACTATGGCTACACCTTC
CDR3: CASSDTGRINYGYTF
size: NA
J: TRBJ1-2
D: NA
V: TRBV5-1

DNA: TGCGCCAGCGAAAACGGACAGGGTGGATCTGAAGCTTTCTTT
CDR3: CASENGQGGSEAFF
size: few
J: TRBJ1-1
D: TRBD1
V: TRBV5-1

DNA: TGCAGTGCACAACTCGGGGCCAATCAGCCCCAGCATTTT
CDR3: CSAQLGANQPQHF
size: NA
J: TRBJ1-5
D: NA
V: TRBV20-1